A single sample is the source of the 32 T cell receptor beta chains below, sequenced in a study of response to subunit inactivated influenza vaccine. TCRdb passed the RT-PCR reads through MiXCR, listing each CDR3 protein once. The data show hundreds of thousands of distinct CDR3 sequences, roughly 14% seen once. This specimen was PBMCs from blood, taken less than 15 days before vaccination. These receptors were obtained from a man aged 50 or older who received an inactivated influenza vaccine.

This clonotype was recorded a few times. The rearrangement joins TRBV11-2 to TRBJ2-4; 12 bases are a match to TRBD2. CDR1 is SGHAT, CDR2 FQNNGV, per germline. V shed 0 bases and J 0 bases; nucleotides not matched to a gene: 6. The CDR3 consists of 19 residues. The CDR3 coding sequence is TGTGCCAGCAGCTTAGATTCAGGACTAGCGGGACTAGCCAAAAACATTCAGTACTTC. It is translated as CASSLDSGLAGLAKNIQYF.

The sample holds a few counts of this clonotype. The V gene is TRBV5-1, the J gene TRBJ2-7; 7 nucleotides match TRBD1. Germline CDR1 SGHRS, CDR2 YFSETQ. The CDR3 has 15 amino acids. The J segment lost 4 bases and the V segment lost 0 bases, leaving 7 bases of the junction unmatched. CDR3 in amino acids: CASSLAGQALYEQYF. The DNA of the CDR3 is TGCGCCAGCAGCTTGGCCGGACAGGCCCTTTACGAGCAGTACTTC.

The chain recombines TRBV5-1 with TRBJ2-1, with D possibly TRBD1 on 6 matching bases. The ends were cut back, 4 bases at V and 0 bases at J, with 11 bases in the middle. Germline assignment: CDR1 SGHRS and CDR2 YFSETQ. This CDR3 has 15 residues. The CDR3 DNA reads as TGCGCCAGCAGCGGGACACATAGCTCCTACAATGAGCAGTTCTTC. Its protein product is CASSGTHSSYNEQFF. Full variable domain (rest looked up from reference TRBV5-1 and TRBJ2-1): KAGVTQTPRYLIKTRGQQVTLSCSPISGHRSVSWYQQTPGQGLQFLFEYFSETQRNKGNFPGRFSGRQFSNSRSEMNVSTLELGDSALYLCASSGTHSSYNEQFFGPGTRLTVL.

At least ten counts were recorded for this clonotype. V gene TRBV29-1 combines with J gene TRBJ2-3; D gene uncertain. CDR3 length: 15 residues. Trimming shortened V by 0 bases and J by 0 bases, and 10 bases separated the two germline ends. Germline V gives CDR1 SQVTM, CDR2 ANQGSEA. Written as DNA, the CDR3 is TGCAGCGTTGAAGATCCTGGGCCCAGCACAGATACGCAGTATTTT. This sequence encodes CSVEDPGPSTDTQYF.

This sequence joins TRBV4-3 and TRBJ1-4; 7 nucleotides line up with TRBD1. The CDR3 runs to 15 residues. With 3 bases clipped from V and 2 bases from J, the junction kept 3 bases outside the gene matches. Per germline, CDR1 LGHNA and CDR2 YSLEER. The CDR3 is CASSHLRGTNEKLFF. DNA of the CDR3: TGCGCCAGCAGCCACCTCAGGGGGACTAATGAAAAACTGTTTTTT.

This clonotype was detected only a few times. The rearrangement joins TRBV11-2 to TRBJ2-1; D is unclear. Germline CDR1 SGHAT, CDR2 FQNNGV. The CDR3 spans 16 residues. The V end was cut by 1 base, the J end by 2 bases, with 12 bases between. CDR3 loop: CASSLGGWIPYNEQFF. CDR3 in DNA: TGTGCCAGCAGCTTAGGTGGCTGGATCCCCTACAATGAGCAGTTCTTC.

This chain connects TRBV7-9 to TRBJ2-5; the D gene is possibly TRBD1 (6 bases). The CDR3 sequence is 15 residues long. Germline values: CDR1 SEHNR, CDR2 FQNEAQ (reference sequence). The V end was cut by 1 base, the J end by 1 base, with 10 bases between. The CDR3 DNA sequence: TGTGCCAGCAGCTTAGAAGGGGGTCCCCAAGAGACCCAGTACTTC. Its protein is CASSLEGGPQETQYF.

This clonotype occurred a few times. The genes are TRBV20-1 and TRBJ2-1, with D perhaps TRBD2 (6 bases). Deletions cut 2 bases from V and 6 bases from J, with 20 bases between. CDR1 is DFQATT, CDR2 SNEGSKA, per germline (reference sequence). This CDR3 contains 16 residues. This CDR3 reads CSARKGTQLVSNEQFF. As DNA, the CDR3 is TGCAGTGCTAGAAAAGGGACTCAACTAGTTTCCAATGAGCAGTTCTTC.

This clonotype was observed a few times. The CDR3 loop reads CASSSTTLSGRQETQYF. The DNA for the CDR3 is TGTGCCAGCAGCTCCACAACACTCTCTGGCCGTCAAGAGACCCAGTACTTC. The genes are TRBV13 and TRBJ2-5, with D hard to call. CDR1 is PRHDT, CDR2 FYEKMQ, per germline (reference sequence). V was cut by 4 bases and J by 2 bases, with 20 bases left in between. CDR3 length equals 17 residues.

Of note for this clonotype: With a much larger clone just one base away, this may be a read error. This chain joins TRBV7-9 and TRBJ2-3; possibly TRBD1 for D (5 bases). The J call is in doubt because the DNA end fits TRBJ1-5 better. Germline CDR1 is SEHNR and CDR2 is FQNEAQ (reference sequence). This CDR3 comprises 14 residues. CDR3 protein: CASSFRDPTDTQHF. The CDR3 DNA sequence: TGTGCCAGCAGCTTCCGGGACCCCACAGATACGCAGCATTTT.

This clonotype was seen a few times. V is TRBV6-2 or TRBV6-3 and J is TRBJ1-5; D is undetermined. CDR1 is MNHEY and CDR2 is SVGEGT in the germline V gene. The V and J ends lost 3 bases and 4 bases respectively, with 13 bases between them. The CDR3 covers 15 residues. The CDR3 region is CASSYPGRMNQPQHF. CDR3 DNA: TGTGCCAGCAGTTATCCCGGGAGGATGAATCAGCCCCAGCATTTT.

This clonotype occurred a few times. V gene TRBV2 combines with J gene TRBJ2-1; 11 nucleotides line up with TRBD1. The CDR3 consists of 16 residues. V was pared by 5 bases and J by 0 bases, with 3 bases of the junction left unmatched. Germline CDR1 is SNHLY and CDR2 is FYNNEI. In DNA, the CDR3 is TGTGCCAGCAGTTGGACAGGGGGCTTCTCCTACAATGAGCAGTTCTTC. Amino acids: CASSWTGGFSYNEQFF. Full variable domain (missing parts from reference TRBV2 and TRBJ2-1): EPEVTQTPSHQVTQMGQEVILRCVPISNHLYFYWYRQILGQKVEFLVSFYNNEISEKSEIFDDQFSVERPDGSNFTLKIRSTKLEDSAMYFCASSWTGGFSYNEQFFGPGTRLTVL.

The V and J genes are TRBV9 and TRBJ1-6, with no clear D. V dropped 2 bases and J dropped 6 bases, with 9 bases sitting between them. Germline V gene lookup returns CDR1 SGDLS and CDR2 YYNGEE. CDR3 length: 14 residues. CDR3 bases: TGTGCCAGCAGCGTCCGGGATTTTAATTCACCCCTCCACTTT. The encoded protein is CASSVRDFNSPLHF. Drawing the rest from reference TRBV9 and TRBJ1-6, the complete variable domain is DSGVTQTPKHLITATGQRVTLRCSPRSGDLSVYWYQQSLDQGLQFLIQYYNGEERAKGNILERFSAQQFPDLHSELNLSSLELGDSALYFCASSVRDFNSPLHFGNGTRLTVT.

Many counts were recorded for this clonotype. The chain recombines TRBV4-3 with TRBJ1-2; D remains unclear. Germline CDR1 LGHNA, CDR2 YSLEER. The CDR3 loop spans 18 amino acids. Trimming removed 0 bases at V and 4 bases at J, with 21 bases between. CDR3 residues: CASSQEPVPQRVGYGYTF. For the CDR3, the DNA is TGCGCCAGCAGCCAAGAGCCTGTACCCCAGCGAGTTGGCTATGGCTACACCTTC.

V and J are TRBV5-1 and TRBJ2-3, with 10 bases identical to TRBD2. Germline V gene sequence: CDR1 SGHRS, CDR2 YFSETQ. The V and J ends lost 4 bases and 2 bases, in that order; junction bases with no gene match: 7. CDR3 length: 16 residues. CDR3 loop: CASSPVAGGITDTQYF. The CDR3, as DNA: TGCGCCAGCAGCCCGGTAGCGGGAGGCATCACAGATACGCAGTATTTT.

This clonotype came up once. This chain joins TRBV15 and TRBJ2-2; 11 nucleotides match TRBD1. After removal of 5 bases from V and 4 bases from J, the junction contained 9 bases not matched to a gene. The germline V gene has CDR1 LNHNV and CDR2 YYDKDF (reference sequence). The CDR3 contains 17 residues. For the CDR3, the DNA is TGTGCCACCAGCCCCTGGGGACAGGGGGACGGCACCGGGGAGCTGTTTTTT. This codes for CATSPWGQGDGTGELFF.

There are a few counts of this clonotype. V is TRBV9 and J is TRBJ2-7; 9 bases agree with TRBD2. CDR1 is SGDLS, CDR2 YYNGEE, per germline. The CDR3 consists of 17 residues. Trimming took 2 bases from V and 5 from J; bases not matched to a gene: 14. The CDR3 region has the DNA TGTGCCAGCAGCGTGGGATCCGGATTAGCGGGAGTAAACGAGCAGTACTTC. Translation: CASSVGSGLAGVNEQYF.

The rearrangement links TRBV2 to TRBJ2-1, with TRBD1 identical over 7 bases. The CDR3 is 12 amino acids. Per germline, CDR1 SNHLY and CDR2 FYNNEI. V was pared by 7 bases and J by 12 bases, with 9 bases of the junction left unmatched. DNA of the CDR3: TGTGCCAGCAATAGGGACAGCCGGGGGCAGTTCTTC. Translation: CASNRDSRGQFF.

This clonotype was counted a few times. The chain uses TRBV6-2 or TRBV6-3 and TRBJ2-1, with 11 nucleotides matching TRBD2. This CDR3 region has 16 residues. CDR1 is MNHEY and CDR2 is SVGEGT in the germline V gene. Trimming cost V 0 bases and J 8 bases; bases outside gene matches: 6. CDR3 in DNA: TGTGCCAGCAGTTACTCGATACTAGCGGGAGTGGATGAGCAGTTCTTC. Translation: CASSYSILAGVDEQFF.

This clonotype was counted only a few times. CDR3 sequence reads: CSVELRMNTEAFF. CDR3 bases: TGCAGCGTTGAATTACGCATGAACACTGAAGCTTTCTTT. The chain uses TRBV29-1 and TRBJ1-1; D not resolved. This CDR3 spans 13 amino acids. Between the trimmed V and J ends, which lost 2 bases and 0 bases, there was a span of 7 bases. Germline-derived CDR1 and CDR2 are SQVTM and ANQGSEA.

The sample holds many counts of this clonotype. V gene TRBV20-1 combines with J gene TRBJ2-7; possible D gene TRBD2, 6 bases. Trimming removed 6 bases from V and 0 bases from J, with 12 bases in between. Germline values: CDR1 DFQATT, CDR2 SNEGSKA (reference sequence). The CDR3 runs 13 residues. CDR3 amino acids: CSAAGGFSYEQYF. CDR3 sequence (DNA): TGCAGTGCAGCCGGAGGGTTCTCCTACGAGCAGTACTTC.

V gene TRBV7-9 combines with J gene TRBJ2-5; a weak D match, TRBD1 (6 bases). V was pared by 4 bases and J by 2 bases, with 14 bases between. Germline V lookup: CDR1 SEHNR, CDR2 FQNEAQ (reference sequence). The CDR3 has 15 residues. The CDR3: CASSSYRDKQETQYF. The CDR3 DNA reads as TGTGCCAGCAGCTCCTACCGGGACAAACAAGAGACCCAGTACTTC.

This chain joins TRBV9 and TRBJ1-1, with unresolved D. The CDR3 extends over 14 amino acids. Germline loops: CDR1 SGDLS, CDR2 YYNGEE. Trimming stripped 4 bases from V and 6 bases from J, with 16 bases between. CDR3 sequence (DNA): TGTGCCAGCAGCCAAACTACGGCCGTCCCTGAAGCTTTCTTT. This codes for CASSQTTAVPEAFF.

This clonotype occurred many times. This chain joins TRBV12-3 or TRBV12-4 and TRBJ2-3; D unclear. V gave up 7 bases and J gave up 0 bases, with 8 bases separating them. This CDR3 comprises 13 residues. Here the CDR3 reads CASTEDSTDTQYF. In nucleotides, the CDR3 is TGTGCCAGCACCGAGGACAGCACAGATACGCAGTATTTT.

This clonotype has at least ten counts. J is TRBJ2-2 and V is TRBV7-8; 14 nucleotides line up with TRBD2. CDR1 and CDR2 (germline): SGHVS, FQNEAQ. The CDR3 contains 16 residues. J was trimmed by 5 bases and V by 4 bases; bases with no gene match: 3. CDR3 residues: CASSSGLAGVTGELFF. Here the CDR3 DNA reads TGTGCCAGCAGCTCGGGACTAGCGGGAGTTACCGGGGAGCTGTTTTTT.

This clonotype was seen a handful of times. V usage is TRBV4-2 and J usage is TRBJ2-5; 13 bases line up with TRBD2. The CDR3 sequence is 18 residues long. V lost 3 bases, J lost 0 bases, and 7 bases stayed unmatched. The germline V gene encodes CDR1 LGHNA and CDR2 YNFKEQ. CDR3 loop: CASSQPRGLAGDQETQYF. CDR3 coding DNA: TGTGCCAGCAGCCAGCCTAGAGGACTAGCGGGGGACCAAGAGACCCAGTACTTC.

This clonotype appeared a few times. This rearrangement joins TRBV4-3 to TRBJ1-2; D uncertain. Trimming removed 0 bases from V and 4 bases from J, with 12 bases in between. This CDR3 has 15 residues. Germline CDR1 and CDR2: LGHNA and YSLEER. CDR3: CASSQEYPTIYGYTF. CDR3 nucleotide sequence: TGCGCCAGCAGCCAAGAGTACCCCACAATCTATGGCTACACCTTC.

This chain links TRBV14 with TRBJ2-2; D is undetermined. Germline V CDR1 and CDR2: SGHDN, FVKESK. Trimming shortened V by 0 bases and J by 6 bases, and 8 bases separated the two germline ends. This CDR3 has 14 amino acids. The CDR3 DNA reads TGTGCCAGCAGCCAAGATTGGGTTGCCGGGGAGCTGTTTTTT. It yields the protein CASSQDWVAGELFF.

This clonotype was observed a handful of times. The genes are TRBV20-1 and TRBJ2-1, with D hard to call. The CDR3 loop spans 15 amino acids. CDR1 is DFQATT, CDR2 SNEGSKA, per germline (reference sequence). Trimming stripped 3 bases from V and 3 bases from J, with 15 bases between. The CDR3 region is CSARLPRLGYNEQFF. The CDR3 region has the DNA TGCAGTGCTAGGCTGCCGCGGCTAGGCTACAATGAGCAGTTCTTC.

The sample holds one count of this clonotype. The V and J genes are TRBV11-2 and TRBJ2-1, with unresolved D. Per germline, CDR1 SGHAT and CDR2 FQNNGV. The CDR3 contains 16 residues. Deletions cut 2 bases from V and 2 bases from J, with 13 bases between. CDR3 sequence reads: CASSLLDPIPYNEQFF. The CDR3 coding sequence is TGTGCCAGCAGCTTATTAGATCCAATCCCCTACAATGAGCAGTTCTTC.

This chain connects TRBV7-9 to TRBJ1-1; D unclear. This CDR3 is built from 15 residues. CDR1 and CDR2 from the germline V gene are SEHNR and FQNEAQ (reference sequence). Trimming took off 5 bases at V and 1 base at J, with 14 bases between the two ends. For the CDR3, the DNA is TGTGCCAGCAGCCCGGAGCGGCGCGCGAACACTGAAGCTTTCTTT. The encoded protein is CASSPERRANTEAFF.

In this sample, this clonotype turned up many times. The CDR3: CSAALAVEAFF. The DNA of the CDR3 is TGCAGTGCTGCCCTTGCGGTTGAAGCTTTCTTT. The J gene is TRBJ1-1, the V gene TRBV20-1; no definite D call. Trimming cost V 5 bases and J 7 bases, with 11 bases left between them. The CDR3 is 11 residues long. Per the germline V gene, CDR1 is DFQATT and CDR2 is SNEGSKA (reference sequence).